The 32 T cell receptor beta chains below come from one sample, sequenced in a study of T-cell reconstitution after alpha-beta-depleted transplantation in children. Unique molecular identifiers were incorporated into the prepared TCRbeta library. TCRdb passed the PCR reads through MiXCR, listing each CDR3 protein once. The data show about a million distinct CDR3 sequences, about 29% seen once. Sequenced material: PBMCs, mostly from graft donor cells, taken 360 days after TCRalphabeta/CD19-depleted stem cell transplant. All receptors come from a boy under three years old who had a stem cell transplant for SCID, so the T cells may come from the graft donor.

As DNA, the CDR3 is TGTGCCAGCAAAAAGGGGGGCACCTACGAGCAGTACTTC. It translates to CASKKGGTYEQYF. The rearrangement joins TRBV6-1 to TRBJ2-7; D is perhaps TRBD1 or TRBD2 (6 bases each). V lost 7 bases, J lost 2 bases, and 12 bases lay in between. This CDR3 is built from 13 residues. Germline loops: CDR1 MNHNS, CDR2 SASEGT.

This clonotype was detected a few times. The chain recombines TRBV12-3 or TRBV12-4 with TRBJ1-3; tentative D call: TRBD1 (5 bases). Trimming shortened V by 1 base and J by 2 bases, and 12 bases separated the two germline ends. The length of the CDR3 is 16 residues. The CDR3 protein is CASSLEGPSPGNTIYF. The DNA of the CDR3 is TGTGCCAGCAGTTTAGAGGGACCTAGCCCTGGAAACACCATATATTTT.

This clonotype was seen only a few times. This chain connects TRBV9 to TRBJ2-1, with D possibly being TRBD2 (5 bases). V gave up 3 bases and J gave up 2 bases, with 15 bases separating them. The CDR3 is made up of 16 amino acids. Germline loops: CDR1 SGDLS, CDR2 YYNGEE. The DNA of the CDR3 is TGTGCCAGCAGCGACGGACTGCAAACCACCTACAATGAGCAGTTCTTC. Its protein product is CASSDGLQTTYNEQFF.

There are a few counts of this clonotype. J is TRBJ2-7 and V is TRBV29-1; TRBD1 might be the D (5 bases). The ends were cut back, 1 base at V and 5 bases at J, with 6 bases in the middle. The V gene's germline CDR1 is SQVTM and CDR2 ANQGSEA. This CDR3 contains 11 residues. CDR3: CSVEVQDEQYF. Here the CDR3 DNA reads TGCAGCGTTGAAGTACAGGACGAGCAGTACTTC.

This clonotype was counted a few times. Sequence at one end of the junction differs from germline and may be a read error. This chain uses TRBV12-3 or TRBV12-4 with TRBJ2-7; 7 bases are shared with TRBD1. CDR3 length: 15 residues. CDR3 in amino acids: CASSPAKGAAYEQYF. CDR3 nucleotides: TGTGCCAGCAGTCCAGCGAAGGGGGCGGCTTACGAGCAATACTTC.

This clonotype was observed a few times. The gene calls are TRBV10-3 and TRBJ1-1; D possibly corresponds to TRBD1 (5 bases). Trimming removed 1 base from V and 1 base from J, with 10 bases in between. Germline-derived CDR1 and CDR2 are ENHRY and SYGVKD. The CDR3 has 15 residues. The CDR3: CAISEWGRGNTEAFF. DNA for the CDR3: TGTGCCATCAGTGAGTGGGGCAGAGGGAACACTGAAGCTTTCTTT.

This clonotype came up a few times. The chain recombines TRBV20-1 with TRBJ2-5, with D possibly being TRBD2 (5 bases). Germline CDR1 reads DFQATT; CDR2 reads SNEGSKA (reference sequence). The V end lost 3 bases, the J end lost 6 bases, and 17 bases lay between the germline ends. This CDR3 is built from 14 residues. In DNA form, the CDR3 reads TGCAGTGCTAGGGGTTCGGGCGGGCCACAGACCCAGTACTTC. Its protein is CSARGSGGPQTQYF.

This clonotype was detected only a few times. This chain links TRBV5-6 with TRBJ2-5; no firm D call. Trimming cost V 6 bases and J 2 bases, with 14 bases left between them. This CDR3 has 14 residues. CDR1 is SGHDT, CDR2 YYEEEE, per germline. This CDR3 is CASTRQARQETQYF. The DNA for the CDR3 is TGTGCCAGCACCAGGCAGGCACGGCAAGAGACCCAGTACTTC.

This chain links TRBV4-2 with TRBJ2-6, with D hard to call. This CDR3 is built from 18 residues. Trimming left V 0 bases short and J 4 bases short, with 16 bases between. CDR1 is LGHNA, CDR2 YNFKEQ, per germline. In DNA form, the CDR3 reads TGTGCCAGCAGCCAAGATCCCGCACGAGTGAGGGGGGCCAACGTCCTGACTTTC. Translating gives CASSQDPARVRGANVLTF.

CDR3 in amino acids: CASSNVGGPQDTQYF. DNA for the CDR3: TGTGCCAGCAGCAACGTAGGGGGGCCGCAGGATACGCAGTATTTT. The genes are TRBV5-6 and TRBJ2-3; D is perhaps TRBD1 or TRBD2 (6 bases each). The CDR3 runs 15 residues. V lost 4 bases to trimming and J lost 6 bases, with 18 bases between them. Germline V CDR1 and CDR2: SGHDT, YYEEEE.

The chain links TRBV5-1 to TRBJ2-2; 9 nucleotides agree with TRBD2. V was pared by 4 bases and J by 6 bases, with 7 bases of the junction left unmatched. Germline loops: CDR1 SGHRS, CDR2 YFSETQ. This CDR3 has 15 residues. Here the CDR3 reads CASSRLAVDSGELFF. Written as DNA, the CDR3 is TGCGCCAGCAGCCGACTAGCGGTCGACTCCGGGGAGCTGTTTTTT.

This clonotype appeared a few times. This chain connects TRBV7-9 to TRBJ2-7, with D possibly being TRBD1 or TRBD2 (5 bases each). Germline V lookup: CDR1 SEHNR, CDR2 FQNEAQ (reference sequence). CDR3 size: 16 residues. V was cut by 4 bases and J by 0 bases, with 16 bases left in between. The CDR3 here is CASSSLGTVNSYEQYF. As DNA, the CDR3 is TGTGCCAGCAGCTCTCTCGGGACGGTGAACTCCTACGAGCAGTACTTC. Based on the CDR3 plus reference TRBV7-9 and TRBJ2-7, the full variable domain is DTGVSQNPRHKITKRGQNVTFRCDPISEHNRLYWYRQTLGQGPEFLTYFQNEAQLEKSRLLSDRFSAERPKGSFSTLEIQRTEQGDSAMYLCASSSLGTVNSYEQYFGPGTRLTVT.

This clonotype was detected a few times. The rearrangement uses TRBV5-3 and TRBJ2-1, with TRBD2 matching 8 bases. TRBV5-3 belongs to the ORF category, with a function that is uncertain. With 2 bases clipped from V and 6 bases from J, the junction kept 16 bases outside the gene matches. There are 18 residues in the CDR3. Here the CDR3 reads CARSLSSGGTWSGNEQFF. DNA of the CDR3: TGTGCCAGAAGCTTATCAAGCGGGGGTACGTGGTCGGGCAATGAGCAGTTCTTC.

V usage is TRBV2 and J usage is TRBJ1-6; no clear D. CDR1 and CDR2 (germline): SNHLY, FYNNEI. The CDR3 has 15 residues. V lost 2 bases and J 8 bases, leaving 13 bases between the germline ends. For the CDR3, the DNA is TGTGCCAGCAGTGAAACGGGCCCGTCGGATTCACCCCTCCACTTT. Protein product: CASSETGPSDSPLHF.

This clonotype was picked up a small number of times. This rearrangement joins TRBV7-2 to TRBJ2-2; 8 bases line up with TRBD1. V was pared by 5 bases and J by 5 bases, with 13 bases of the junction left unmatched. The CDR3 contains 17 residues. Germline CDR1 and CDR2: SGHTA and FQGNSA. CDR3 sequence reads: CASSATRQGSRTGELFF. Written as DNA, the CDR3 is TGTGCCAGCAGCGCCACCCGACAGGGGAGTAGGACCGGGGAGCTGTTTTTT.

This clonotype was seen only a few times. The chain couples TRBV5-1 to TRBJ2-3; perhaps TRBD1 as D (6 bases). V was pared by 6 bases and J by 2 bases, with 13 bases between. The CDR3 runs to 14 residues. Germline V gives CDR1 SGHRS, CDR2 YFSETQ. The CDR3 loop is CASKGGTVTDTQYF. The CDR3 DNA sequence: TGCGCCAGCAAAGGGGGTACCGTCACAGATACGCAGTATTTT.

The chain couples TRBV5-1 to TRBJ2-7, with a tentative D call TRBD2 (5 bases). The germline V gene encodes CDR1 SGHRS and CDR2 YFSETQ. The CDR3 contains 15 residues. With 1 base removed from V and 0 bases from J, the gap between germline ends came to 11 bases. The DNA for the CDR3 is TGCGCCAGCAGCTTGTGGACGGGAACCTCCTACGAGCAGTACTTC. Residues: CASSLWTGTSYEQYF.

This clonotype has only a few counts. This chain uses TRBV6-5 with TRBJ1-1, with D maybe TRBD1 (5 bases). This CDR3 is built from 15 residues. Trimming left V 0 bases short and J 4 bases short, with 12 bases between. The germline V gene has CDR1 MNHEY and CDR2 SVGAGI. The CDR3 DNA reads as TGTGCCAGCAGTTACTCGTTTGGGGGTGGCACTGAAGCTTTCTTT. Translating it yields CASSYSFGGGTEAFF.

This sequence joins TRBV11-2 and TRBJ2-1; 11 bases fit TRBD2. From germline, CDR1 is SGHAT and CDR2 FQNNGV. CDR3 length equals 15 residues. V lost 5 bases to trimming and J lost 6 bases; unmatched junction nucleotides: 6. CDR3 sequence (DNA): TGTGCCAGCAGCCCCCTGGGGACTAGCGGCAATGAGCAGTTCTTC. This sequence encodes CASSPLGTSGNEQFF.

The rearrangement joins TRBV6-2 or TRBV6-3 to TRBJ1-4; no firm D call. This CDR3 is 14 amino acids long. The V gene's germline CDR1 is MNHEY and CDR2 SVGEGT. Trimming took 3 bases from V and 10 from J, leaving 15 bases between them. In DNA, the CDR3 is TGTGCCAGCAGTTATGGTCGGCACCTCTCAAAACTGTTTTTT. Its translation: CASSYGRHLSKLFF.

The CDR3 loop is CASSLAIPGAGAEAFF. CDR3 coding DNA: TGCGCCAGCAGCTTGGCCATTCCGGGGGCCGGCGCTGAAGCTTTCTTT. V usage is TRBV5-1 and J usage is TRBJ1-1, with a tentative D call TRBD1 (6 bases). The CDR3 spans 16 residues. V lost 0 bases and J lost 6, with 18 bases in between. Germline V gene data show CDR1 as SGHRS and CDR2 as YFSETQ.

This clonotype was seen once. The CDR3 is CASSLSIGGYTF. The CDR3 nucleotides are TGTGCCAGCAGTTTAAGTATTGGTGGCTACACCTTC. The chain is built from TRBV12-3 or TRBV12-4 and TRBJ1-2; D gene unclear. V was cut by 2 bases and J by 7 bases, with 8 bases left in between. The CDR3 length is 12 residues.

This clonotype was detected only a few times. The chain carries TRBV29-1 and TRBJ2-1; the D call may be TRBD1 or TRBD2 (5 bases each). This CDR3 region has 14 residues. V lost 5 bases, J lost 7 bases, and 18 bases lay in between. CDR1 is SQVTM, CDR2 ANQGSEA, per germline. The CDR3: CSVRDLLGVNEQFF. CDR3 bases: TGCAGCGTTCGGGACCTACTAGGAGTAAATGAGCAGTTCTTC.

The rearrangement joins TRBV5-4 to TRBJ1-4; tentatively, D is TRBD1 (5 bases). V lost 1 base, J lost 6 bases, and 10 bases lay in between. This CDR3 comprises 14 residues. The germline V gene has CDR1 SGHNT and CDR2 YYREEE (reference sequence). The CDR3 here is CASSLLGADEKLFF. CDR3 DNA sequence: TGTGCCAGCAGCTTGTTAGGGGCGGATGAAAAACTGTTTTTT. Full variable domain (rest looked up from reference TRBV5-4 and TRBJ1-4): ETGVTQSPTHLIKTRGQQVTLRCSSQSGHNTVSWYQQALGQGPQFIFQYYREEENGRGNFPPRFSGLQFPNYSSELNVNALELDDSALYLCASSLLGADEKLFFGSGTQLSVL.

The chain combines TRBV12-3 or TRBV12-4 with TRBJ1-1, with 8 positions matching TRBD1. Losses at the gene ends were 5 bases for V and 4 bases for J; bases not matched to a gene: 6. CDR3 size: 14 residues. CDR3 sequence (DNA): TGTGCCAGCAGTCCTAATACAGGGGGCACTGAAGCTTTCTTT. Translating gives CASSPNTGGTEAFF.

This clonotype was recorded many times. The chain employs TRBV20-1 and TRBJ2-1; D is unclear. The CDR3 sequence is 13 residues long. CDR1 is DFQATT and CDR2 is SNEGSKA in the germline V gene (reference sequence). V was pared by 8 bases and J by 3 bases, with 14 bases between. The CDR3: CSHRPGIYNEQFF. The CDR3 DNA reads TGCAGTCACCGGCCAGGCATCTACAATGAGCAGTTCTTC.

This clonotype was seen only a few times. The chain couples TRBV5-1 to TRBJ2-2, with D unresolved. This CDR3 region has 15 residues. Per the germline V gene, CDR1 is SGHRS and CDR2 is YFSETQ. With 0 bases removed from V and 3 bases from J, the gap between germline ends came to 9 bases. The CDR3 DNA reads TGCGCCAGCAGCTTGGATACCCGAGACACCGGGGAGCTGTTTTTT. Its protein product is CASSLDTRDTGELFF. The full variable domain, its missing parts supplied by reference TRBV5-1 and TRBJ2-2, is KAGVTQTPRYLIKTRGQQVTLSCSPISGHRSVSWYQQTPGQGLQFLFEYFSETQRNKGNFPGRFSGRQFSNSRSEMNVSTLELGDSALYLCASSLDTRDTGELFFGEGSRLTVL.

The chain recombines TRBV7-9 with TRBJ1-6; TRBD1 might be the D (5 bases). V was cut by 5 bases and J by 11 bases, with 13 bases left in between. Germline loops: CDR1 SEHNR, CDR2 FQNEAQ (reference sequence). This CDR3 has 13 amino acids. CDR3 sequence: CASSEAGGAPLHF. CDR3 DNA sequence: TGTGCCAGCAGCGAGGCGGGGGGAGCACCCCTCCACTTT.

A few counts support this clonotype. This chain links TRBV7-3 with TRBJ2-3; TRBD2 agrees at 16 bases. V trimming: 5 bases; J trimming: 4 bases; junction bases outside the gene matches: 9. Germline V CDR1 and CDR2: SGHTA, FQGTGA. There are 18 residues in the CDR3. Here the CDR3 DNA reads TGTGCCAGCAGCCGGGGACTAGCGGGGGGGCTAGGCCCAGATACGCAGTATTTT. This sequence encodes CASSRGLAGGLGPDTQYF.

J is TRBJ1-5 and V is TRBV19, with D possibly being TRBD1 (5 bases). V lost 7 bases and J lost 7, with 17 bases in between. The length of the CDR3 is 14 residues. CDR1 is LNHDA and CDR2 is SQIVND in the germline V gene (reference sequence). The CDR3 protein is CASTPGANGQPQHF. The DNA of the CDR3 is TGTGCCAGTACCCCCGGGGCGAACGGGCAGCCCCAGCATTTT.

A few counts support this clonotype. J is TRBJ1-6 and V is TRBV10-3; D not resolved. Germline CDR1 reads ENHRY; CDR2 reads SYGVKD. This CDR3 spans 12 amino acids. Trimming shortened V by 11 bases and J by 9 bases, and 14 bases separated the two germline ends. CDR3 loop: CASRSNISPLHF. The DNA of the CDR3 is TGTGCCTCTAGATCTAACATTTCACCCCTCCACTTT.

This clonotype showed up just a few times. The chain links TRBV5-6 to TRBJ1-6; D gene ambiguous. With 4 bases removed from V and 11 bases from J, the gap between germline ends came to 19 bases. CDR3 length: 15 residues. Germline CDR1 and CDR2: SGHDT and YYEEEE. CDR3 in amino acids: CASSNFGLWEAPLHF. In DNA form, the CDR3 reads TGTGCCAGCAGCAACTTCGGACTCTGGGAAGCACCCCTCCACTTT. The variable domain in full, with the rest retrieved from reference TRBV5-6 and TRBJ1-6, is DAGVTQSPTHLIKTRGQQVTLRCSPKSGHDTVSWYQQALGQGPQFIFQYYEEEERQRGNFPDRFSGHQFPNYSSELNVNALLLGDSALYLCASSNFGLWEAPLHFGNGTRLTVT.